These 28 T cell receptor beta chains were all obtained from the same sample, sequenced in a study of blood T cell repertoires in COVID-19. Profiling relied on immunoSEQ multiplex PCR, and the TCRdb table lists in-frame clones only, not all of them. The data show about 430,000 clones, roughly 90% seen once. Sequenced material: PBMCs or T cells enriched from blood (not recorded which). The receptors come from a woman aged 18-30 years who had been exposed to COVID-19.

This chain joins TRBV7-2 and TRBJ2-7, with TRBD2 matching 8 bases. Germline V gene lookup returns CDR1 SGHTA and CDR2 FQGNSA. V was pared by 1 base and J by 4 bases, with 6 bases of the junction left unmatched. The CDR3 loop spans 15 amino acids. The CDR3 nucleotides read TGTGCCAGCAGCTTAGGACTAGCGAATGGTTACGAGCAGTACTTC. It yields the protein CASSLGLANGYEQYF.

The CDR3 DNA is TGCAGCGTTGAGAATCCAGGGGATCTGGTCTATGGCTACACCTTC. It is translated as CSVENPGDLVYGYTF. The rearrangement links TRBV29-1 to TRBJ1-2; tentatively, D is TRBD1 (6 bases). Germline V lookup: CDR1 SQVTM, CDR2 ANQGSEA. Trimming cost V 3 bases and J 4 bases, with 18 bases left between them. This CDR3 is built from 15 residues.

The chain is built from TRBV5-8 and TRBJ2-1; possibly TRBD2 for D (6 bases). CDR3 length equals 13 residues. Trimming took 0 bases from V and 12 from J, leaving 13 bases between them. Germline-derived CDR1 and CDR2 are SGHTS and YDEGEE. This CDR3 is CASSLDRMGGQFF. DNA of the CDR3: TGTGCCAGCAGCTTGGACCGGATGGGAGGGCAGTTCTTC.

The genes are TRBV9 and TRBJ2-3, with 10 bases identical to TRBD2. CDR1 and CDR2 from the germline V gene are SGDLS and YYNGEE. V shed 6 bases and J 8 bases; nucleotides not matched to a gene: 15. The CDR3 contains 16 residues. This CDR3 is CASTLLASGGGGTQYF. CDR3 DNA sequence: TGTGCCAGCACTTTGTTGGCTAGCGGGGGTGGTGGTACGCAGTATTTT.

The genes are TRBV14 and TRBJ2-3; no reliable D call. In germline, CDR1 is SGHDN, CDR2 FVKESK. The length of the CDR3 is 14 residues. Trimming took off 3 bases at V and 2 bases at J, with 9 bases between the two ends. The CDR3 sequence is CASSHPRLTDTQYF. The CDR3, as DNA: TGTGCCAGCAGCCACCCCCGACTCACAGATACGCAGTATTTT.

V is TRBV29-1 and J is TRBJ1-4; 7 nucleotides line up with TRBD1. This CDR3 comprises 12 residues. V lost 4 bases, J lost 5 bases, and 1 base stayed unmatched. CDR1 is SQVTM, CDR2 ANQGSEA, per germline. CDR3 in DNA: TGCAGCGTTGTAGGGGGCAATGAAAAACTGTTTTTT. Amino acid sequence: CSVVGGNEKLFF.

The chain combines TRBV9 with TRBJ2-2, with TRBD2 matching over 16 bases. CDR3 length: 19 amino acids. Per germline, CDR1 SGDLS and CDR2 YYNGEE. The V and J ends lost 3 bases and 7 bases, in that order; junction bases with no gene match: 12. CDR3 nucleotide sequence: TGTGCCAGCAGCGACCCCCCGGGACTAGCGGGGGGGCCGGTCGGGGAGCTGTTTTTT. Protein product: CASSDPPGLAGGPVGELFF.

This clone occurred once. This chain connects TRBV5-5 to TRBJ1-4; D is perhaps TRBD1 (6 bases). The V and J ends lost 4 bases and 0 bases respectively, with 7 bases between them. This CDR3 is built from 14 residues. Looked up from germline, CDR1 is SGHKS and CDR2 is YYEKEE (reference sequence). Here the CDR3 DNA reads TGTGCCAGCAGCCCAGGGGCAACTAATGAAAAACTGTTTTTT. As protein: CASSPGATNEKLFF.

The chain is built from TRBV5-1 and TRBJ2-5; maybe TRBD2 (6 bases). The CDR3 consists of 12 residues. Per the germline V gene, CDR1 is SGHRS and CDR2 is YFSETQ. V was pared by 4 bases and J by 4 bases, with 8 bases between. The chain's CDR3 is CASSPEGETQYF. DNA for the CDR3: TGCGCCAGCAGCCCGGAGGGAGAGACCCAGTACTTC.

The rearrangement links TRBV15 to TRBJ2-5, with 9 positions matching TRBD2. The germline V gene has CDR1 LNHNV and CDR2 YYDKDF (reference sequence). The CDR3 consists of 19 residues. The V and J ends lost 3 bases and 2 bases, in that order; junction bases with no gene match: 16. CDR3 residues: CATSSLSWIAGVRQETQYF. The CDR3, as DNA: TGTGCCACCAGCAGTCTAAGTTGGATAGCGGGAGTAAGGCAAGAGACCCAGTACTTC.

This sequence joins TRBV5-1 and TRBJ2-2, with D possibly being TRBD1 (6 bases). The CDR3 spans 18 residues. V dropped 3 bases and J dropped 3 bases, with 21 bases sitting between them. CDR1 and CDR2 from the germline V gene are SGHRS and YFSETQ. CDR3 nucleotides: TGCGCCAGCAGCTGGTCTCCTCTGGGACAAAGCGACACCGGGGAGCTGTTTTTT. Translating gives CASSWSPLGQSDTGELFF.

The sample holds a few counts of this clone. The junction and the germline gene differ at one end; a read error may be behind it. This rearrangement joins TRBV20-1 to TRBJ1-5; perhaps TRBD1 as D (6 bases). CDR3 length: 11 amino acids. The germline V gene has CDR1 DFQATT and CDR2 SNEGSKA (reference sequence). DNA of the CDR3: TGCAGTGCGTGGACAGAAACAAAATTTACTTTT. As protein: CSAWTETKFTF.

This clone was recorded only once. The chain recombines TRBV5-1 with TRBJ2-3, with 14 bases aligning to TRBD2. In germline, CDR1 is SGHRS, CDR2 YFSETQ. The J segment lost 5 bases and the V segment lost 4 bases, leaving 6 bases of the junction unmatched. The CDR3 loop spans 16 amino acids. The CDR3 loop is CASSPGLAGVRDTQYF. The CDR3 nucleotides are TGCGCCAGCAGCCCGGGACTAGCGGGGGTCCGAGATACGCAGTATTTT.

The chain employs TRBV9 and TRBJ1-1; TRBD1 matches at 7 bases. Trimming took 5 bases from V and 4 from J; bases not matched to a gene: 8. CDR3 size: 14 residues. Germline CDR1 SGDLS, CDR2 YYNGEE. The CDR3, as DNA: TGTGCCAGCAGTCAGGGGGATTTGGGCACTGAAGCTTTCTTT. Its protein is CASSQGDLGTEAFF.

The chain couples TRBV24-1 to TRBJ2-5, with 11 bases fitting TRBD2. Germline CDR1 KGHDR, CDR2 SFDVKD. Germline trimming cut 4 bases from V and 5 bases from J; bases unmatched to any gene: 8. The CDR3 loop spans 16 amino acids. Here the CDR3 DNA reads TGTGCCACCAGTGACTCTAGCGGGGGGCTCTTGGAGACCCAGTACTTC. This codes for CATSDSSGGLLETQYF.

This sequence joins TRBV28 and TRBJ1-1, with 8 bases fitting TRBD1. The germline CDR1 and CDR2 sequences are MDHEN and SYDVKM. Germline trimming cut 6 bases from V and 1 base from J; bases unmatched to any gene: 7. The CDR3 is made up of 15 amino acids. The CDR3 region has the DNA TGTGCCAGCAGACCGCCCGGGACAGGGAACACTGAAGCTTTCTTT. Protein product: CASRPPGTGNTEAFF.

This clone was observed once. The chain is built from TRBV19 and TRBJ2-3; tentatively, D is TRBD1 (6 bases). The V gene's germline CDR1 is LNHDA and CDR2 SQIVND (reference sequence). V shed 3 bases and J shed 1 base, with 11 bases lying between them. This CDR3 region has 15 residues. Here the CDR3 reads CASSINRARTDTQYF. CDR3 bases: TGTGCCAGTAGTATTAACAGGGCTCGCACAGATACGCAGTATTTT.

This clone was picked up one time. This chain joins TRBV28 and TRBJ1-3; no clear D gene. The V and J ends lost 6 bases and 0 bases respectively, with 6 bases between them. This CDR3 has 13 residues. Per the germline V gene, CDR1 is MDHEN and CDR2 is SYDVKM. CDR3 nucleotides: TGTGCCAGCAGACTGCTCTCTGGAAACACCATATATTTT. This gives the protein CASRLLSGNTIYF.

This sequence joins TRBV5-1 and TRBJ2-3, with TRBD2 matching 11 bases. The CDR3 is 17 amino acids. J was trimmed by 3 bases and V by 1 base; bases with no gene match: 7. Per the germline V gene, CDR1 is SGHRS and CDR2 is YFSETQ. The DNA of the CDR3 is TGCGCCAGCAGCTTGCTCCTTAGCGGGAGGGGGACAGATACGCAGTATTTT. It codes for CASSLLLSGRGTDTQYF.

This clone was detected once. The V call is TRBV7-2, the J call TRBJ1-2, with D possibly TRBD1 on 6 matching bases. Germline CDR1 reads SGHTA; CDR2 reads FQGNSA. V lost 5 bases and J lost 1, with 14 bases in between. The CDR3 has 15 residues. This CDR3 is CASSPQGFNNYGYTF. DNA of the CDR3: TGTGCCAGCAGCCCACAGGGTTTTAATAACTATGGCTACACCTTC.

The genes are TRBV9 and TRBJ2-1; the match to TRBD2 covers 7 bases. The CDR3 contains 15 residues. With 4 bases clipped from V and 0 bases from J, the junction kept 4 bases outside the gene matches. From germline, CDR1 is SGDLS and CDR2 YYNGEE. The CDR3 coding sequence is TGTGCCAGCAGCAAGCTAGCGGCCTCCTACAATGAGCAGTTCTTC. It specifies CASSKLAASYNEQFF.

V gene TRBV28 combines with J gene TRBJ2-7, with 7 bases that match TRBD1. V shed 4 bases, J shed 2 bases, and the junction held 5 bases outside the gene matches. The CDR3 runs 14 residues. The germline V gene encodes CDR1 MDHEN and CDR2 SYDVKM. The CDR3 here is CASSSGQITYEQYF. The CDR3 DNA is TGTGCCAGCAGTTCGGGACAGATTACCTACGAGCAGTACTTC. The whole variable domain, filled in from reference TRBV28 and TRBJ2-7, reads DVKVTQSSRYLVKRTGEKVFLECVQDMDHENMFWYRQDPGLGLRLIYFSYDVKMKEKGDIPEGYSVSREKKERFSLILESASTNQTSMYLCASSSGQITYEQYFGPGTRLTVT.

The genes are TRBV4-1 and TRBJ2-7, with D possibly being TRBD2 (5 bases). Germline CDR1 MGHRA, CDR2 YSYEKL. The V gene lost 0 bases and the J gene lost 6 bases, with 18 bases spanning the gap. The length of the CDR3 is 16 residues. This CDR3 is CASSQDRGLLSAEQYF. The CDR3 nucleotides read TGCGCCAGCAGCCAAGATCGAGGACTCCTGAGCGCCGAGCAGTACTTC.

This clone was found a few times. CDR3 residues: CASSLLGTGGVYTEAFF. The CDR3 DNA sequence: TGCGCCAGCAGCTTGCTCGGGACAGGGGGCGTTTACACTGAAGCTTTCTTT. The rearrangement joins TRBV5-1 to TRBJ1-1, with TRBD1 identical over 12 bases. The CDR3 is 17 residues long. Per the germline V gene, CDR1 is SGHRS and CDR2 is YFSETQ. V lost 1 base to trimming and J lost 3 bases; unmatched junction nucleotides: 7.

This sequence joins TRBV2 and TRBJ2-7; 9 bases match TRBD1. The CDR3 has 15 amino acids. The V segment lost 6 bases and the J segment 2 bases; nucleotides outside the gene matches: 8. CDR1 is SNHLY and CDR2 is FYNNEI in the germline V gene. CDR3 region: CASREMTGGTYEQYF. Written as DNA, the CDR3 is TGTGCCAGCAGGGAGATGACAGGGGGTACCTACGAGCAGTACTTC.

This sequence joins TRBV29-1 and TRBJ1-1; D remains ambiguous. Trimming pared 6 bases from V and 3 bases from J, leaving 14 bases between. The CDR3 runs 13 residues. Germline loops: CDR1 SQVTM, CDR2 ANQGSEA. The CDR3 here is CSVGEEEDTEAFF. CDR3 nucleotides: TGCAGCGTCGGGGAGGAGGAGGACACTGAAGCTTTCTTT. The full variable domain, completed using reference TRBV29-1 and TRBJ1-1, is SAVISQKPSRDICQRGTSLTIQCQVDSQVTMMFWYRQQPGQSLTLIATANQGSEATYESGFVIDKFPISRPNLTFSTLTVSNMSPEDSSIYLCSVGEEEDTEAFFGQGTRLTVV.

The chain couples TRBV5-6 to TRBJ2-5; 8 nucleotides agree with TRBD1. V gave up 2 bases and J gave up 5 bases; unmatched junction bases: 11. Germline V gene data show CDR1 as SGHDT and CDR2 as YYEEEE. This CDR3 spans 16 amino acids. The CDR3 DNA reads TGTGCCAGCAGCTTAACCGGACAGGGTCAGTGGGAGACCCAGTACTTC. It is translated as CASSLTGQGQWETQYF.

This chain uses TRBV7-8 with TRBJ1-3; a possible D gene is TRBD1 (5 bases). The CDR3 runs to 15 residues. V was cut by 4 bases and J by 4 bases, with 14 bases left in between. Looked up from germline, CDR1 is SGHVS and CDR2 is FQNEAQ. The CDR3 is CASSSDFGAGNTIYF. CDR3 sequence (DNA): TGTGCCAGCAGCTCAGACTTTGGGGCCGGAAACACCATATATTTT.